These 13 T cell receptor beta chains originate from one sample sequenced in a study of identical twins (dated by TCRdb to about 2016). The library was made by 5' RACE. Sequencing used an Illumina HiSeq 2000. TCRdb reworked the public reads: Q25 trimming with fastp, MiXCR clone assembly, productive beta chains retained. Rows are combined by CDR3 protein, so each entry shows the most common genes and DNA. In this sample the table shows hundreds of thousands of distinct CDR3 sequences, 24% of which occur a single time. The ten largest clones take up over 2.5% of the sample. These sequences were also reported in another study, on T cells expressing NK-cell markers.

Input material: CD4+ T cells sorted from blood. The receptors derive from a woman between 18 and 29 years old in good health.

The V call is TRBV7-2, the J call TRBJ1-1; D is uncertain. Germline loops: CDR1 SGHTA, CDR2 FQGNSA. This CDR3 is built from 15 residues. The germline V and J ends were trimmed by 1 base and 2 bases, with 11 bases remaining between them. CDR3 in amino acids: CASSLGTGSNTEAFF. The CDR3, as DNA: TGTGCCAGCAGCTTAGGGACGGGCAGCAACACTGAAGCTTTCTTT. The whole variable domain, remainder taken from reference TRBV7-2 and TRBJ1-1, is GAGVSQSPSNKVTEKGKDVELRCDPISGHTALYWYRQSLGQGLEFLIYFQGNSAPDKSGLPSDRFSAERTGGSVSTLTIQRTQQEDSAVYLCASSLGTGSNTEAFFGQGTRLTVV.

The CDR3 sequence is CASSLDSTGLGSKGQFF. As DNA, the CDR3 is TGTGCCAGCAGCTTAGATTCTACGGGACTAGGATCCAAGGGGCAGTTCTTC. This chain links TRBV11-2 with TRBJ2-1; 8 bases are shared with TRBD2. The CDR3 runs 17 residues. CDR1 and CDR2 (germline): SGHAT, FQNNGV. Trimming took 0 bases from V and 12 from J; bases not matched to a gene: 16.

The V gene is TRBV12-3 or TRBV12-4, the J gene TRBJ2-7, with no clear D. There are 11 residues in the CDR3. The V end lost 6 bases, the J end lost 3 bases, and 6 bases lay between the germline ends. The CDR3 region has the DNA TGTGCCAGCAGCGCCCGCTACGAGCAGTACTTC. Protein product: CASSARYEQYF.

This clonotype has more than one count but fewer than ten. V usage is TRBV12-3 or TRBV12-4 and J usage is TRBJ2-5; tentatively, D is TRBD2 (5 bases). CDR3 length: 13 residues. The germline V and J ends were trimmed by 3 bases and 4 bases, with 9 bases remaining between them. CDR3 bases: TGTGCCAGCAGTTTGACGGCGGGAGAGACCCAGTACTTC. Translated: CASSLTAGETQYF.

The chain has TRBV20-1 and TRBJ2-3, with a possible D match to TRBD1 (5 bases). Trimming removed 4 bases at V and 4 bases at J, with 15 bases between. The CDR3 totals 14 residues. Germline CDR1 DFQATT, CDR2 SNEGSKA (reference sequence). CDR3 protein: CSATPRTPADTQYF. DNA of the CDR3: TGCAGTGCTACCCCCAGGACACCCGCAGATACGCAGTATTTT.

This clonotype was counted a few times. The chain employs TRBV3-1 and TRBJ2-1, with TRBD2 identical over 8 bases. Germline V gene lookup returns CDR1 LGHDT and CDR2 YNNKEL (reference sequence). The J segment lost 7 bases and the V segment lost 4 bases, leaving 9 bases of the junction unmatched. This CDR3 is 15 amino acids long. This CDR3 is CASSPPSGLRNEQFF. CDR3 nucleotides: TGTGCCAGCAGCCCACCTAGCGGGCTTCGGAATGAGCAGTTCTTC.

This clonotype was seen a handful of times. The chain is built from TRBV7-9 and TRBJ2-2; 7 nucleotides line up with TRBD1. V shed 4 bases, J shed 5 bases, and the junction held 7 bases outside the gene matches. The CDR3 consists of 15 residues. Germline V gives CDR1 SEHNR, CDR2 FQNEAQ (reference sequence). The CDR3 sequence: CASSSTGVWTGELFF. CDR3 coding DNA: TGTGCCAGCAGCTCAACAGGGGTTTGGACCGGGGAGCTGTTTTTT.

This clonotype was found a few times. The chain is built from TRBV6-6 and TRBJ1-4, with 7 bases identical to TRBD1. CDR3 size: 13 residues. Germline V lookup: CDR1 MNHNY, CDR2 SVGAGI (reference sequence). V lost 6 bases to trimming and J lost 8 bases; unmatched junction nucleotides: 6. The CDR3 nucleotides are TGTGCCAGCAGGACAGGGAATGTGGAAAAACTGTTTTTT. Its translation: CASRTGNVEKLFF.

Only a few counts were recorded for this clonotype. This sequence joins TRBV5-1 and TRBJ2-3; D is unresolved. CDR3 size: 16 residues. V was trimmed by 0 bases and J by 0 bases, leaving 11 bases between them. The germline CDR1 and CDR2 sequences are SGHRS and YFSETQ. CDR3 residues: CASSLGMAASTDTQYF. For the CDR3, the DNA is TGCGCCAGCAGCTTGGGAATGGCAGCTAGCACAGATACGCAGTATTTT.

This clonotype was counted once. The V call is TRBV29-1, the J call TRBJ2-3, with D possibly TRBD2 on 5 matching bases. The CDR3 spans 14 residues. Per the germline V gene, CDR1 is SQVTM and CDR2 is ANQGSEA. V was shortened by 7 bases and J by 0 bases, with 14 bases between the two germline ends. The CDR3: CSAPLGGSTDTQYF. CDR3 DNA: TGCAGCGCACCCTTGGGCGGGAGCACAGATACGCAGTATTTT.

The chain joins TRBV10-3 to TRBJ1-6; D gene uncertain. The CDR3 is made up of 13 amino acids. Germline CDR1 reads ENHRY; CDR2 reads SYGVKD. V dropped 7 bases and J dropped 5 bases, with 9 bases sitting between them. CDR3 loop: CAITRQDNSPLHF. The CDR3 DNA is TGTGCCATCACCCGGCAGGATAATTCACCCCTCCACTTT.

The chain joins TRBV20-1 to TRBJ2-1; TRBD1 matches at 8 bases. V trimming: 6 bases; J trimming: 3 bases; junction bases outside the gene matches: 7. The CDR3 is 14 amino acids. The germline CDR1 and CDR2 sequences are DFQATT and SNEGSKA (reference sequence). CDR3 region: CSAGGQGNYNEQFF. The CDR3 bases are TGCAGTGCGGGAGGACAGGGCAACTACAATGAGCAGTTCTTC.

The chain is built from TRBV12-3 or TRBV12-4 and TRBJ2-5; tentatively, D is TRBD1 (6 bases). The CDR3 loop spans 14 amino acids. V lost 5 bases, J lost 4 bases, and 14 bases lay in between. CDR3 region: CASSAQGFVETQYF. The CDR3 DNA reads TGTGCCAGCAGTGCCCAGGGGTTTGTAGAGACCCAGTACTTC.